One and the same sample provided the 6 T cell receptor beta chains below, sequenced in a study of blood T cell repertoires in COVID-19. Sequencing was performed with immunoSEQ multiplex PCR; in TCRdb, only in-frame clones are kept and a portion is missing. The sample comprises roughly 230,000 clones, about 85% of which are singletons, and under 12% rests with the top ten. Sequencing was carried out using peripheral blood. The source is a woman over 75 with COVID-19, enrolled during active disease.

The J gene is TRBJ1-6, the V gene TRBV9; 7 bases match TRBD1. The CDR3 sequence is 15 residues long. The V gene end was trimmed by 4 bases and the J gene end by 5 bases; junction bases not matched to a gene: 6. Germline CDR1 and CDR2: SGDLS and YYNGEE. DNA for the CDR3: TGTGCCAGCAGCTCTGGACAGGCTGATAATTCACCCCTCCACTTT. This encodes CASSSGQADNSPLHF.

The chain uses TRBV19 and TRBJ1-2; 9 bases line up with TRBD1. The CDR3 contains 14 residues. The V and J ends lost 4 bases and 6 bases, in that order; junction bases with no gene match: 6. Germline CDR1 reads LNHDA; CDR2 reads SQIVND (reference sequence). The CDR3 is CASSTVQGADGYTF. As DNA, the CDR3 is TGTGCCAGTAGTACCGTACAGGGGGCCGATGGCTACACCTTC.

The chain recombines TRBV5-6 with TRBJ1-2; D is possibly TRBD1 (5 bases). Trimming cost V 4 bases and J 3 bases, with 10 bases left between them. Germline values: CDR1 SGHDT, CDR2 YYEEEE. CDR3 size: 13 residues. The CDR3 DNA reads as TGTGCCAGCAGCCCCACAGGATACTATGGCTACACCTTC. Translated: CASSPTGYYGYTF.

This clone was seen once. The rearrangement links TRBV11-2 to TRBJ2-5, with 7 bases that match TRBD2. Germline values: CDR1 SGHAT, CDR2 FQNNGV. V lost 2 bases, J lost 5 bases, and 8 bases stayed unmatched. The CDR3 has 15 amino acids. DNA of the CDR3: TGTGCCAGCAGCTTATCGCGGGGGAGGGGTGAGACCCAGTACTTC. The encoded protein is CASSLSRGRGETQYF.

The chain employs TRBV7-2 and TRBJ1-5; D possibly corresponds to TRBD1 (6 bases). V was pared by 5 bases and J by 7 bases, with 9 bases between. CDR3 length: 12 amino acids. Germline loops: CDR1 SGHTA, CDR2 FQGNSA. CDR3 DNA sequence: TGTGCCAGCAGCAAGGACAGCCAGCCCCAGCATTTT. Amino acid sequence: CASSKDSQPQHF.

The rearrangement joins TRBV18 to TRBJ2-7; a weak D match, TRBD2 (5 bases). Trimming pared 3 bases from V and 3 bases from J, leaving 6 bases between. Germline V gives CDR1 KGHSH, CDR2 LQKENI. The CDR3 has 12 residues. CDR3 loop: CASSPGSYEQYF. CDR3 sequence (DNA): TGTGCCAGCTCACCGGGGAGCTACGAGCAGTACTTC.